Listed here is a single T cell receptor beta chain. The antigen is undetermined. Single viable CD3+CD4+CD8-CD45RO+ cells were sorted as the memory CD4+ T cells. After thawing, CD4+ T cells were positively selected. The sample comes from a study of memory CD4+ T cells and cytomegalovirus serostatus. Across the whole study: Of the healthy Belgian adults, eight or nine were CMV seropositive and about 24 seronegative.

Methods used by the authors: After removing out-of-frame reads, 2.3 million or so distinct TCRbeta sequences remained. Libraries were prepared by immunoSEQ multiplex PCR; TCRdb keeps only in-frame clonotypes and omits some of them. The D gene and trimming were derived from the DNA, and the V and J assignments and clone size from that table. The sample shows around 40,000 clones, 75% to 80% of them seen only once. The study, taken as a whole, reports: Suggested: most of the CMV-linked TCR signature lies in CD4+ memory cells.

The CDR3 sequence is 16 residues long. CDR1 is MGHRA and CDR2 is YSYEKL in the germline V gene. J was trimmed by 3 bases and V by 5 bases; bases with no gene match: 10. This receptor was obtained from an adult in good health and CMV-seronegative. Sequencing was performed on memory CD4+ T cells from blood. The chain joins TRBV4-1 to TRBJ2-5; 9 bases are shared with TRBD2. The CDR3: CASSSLSGGLKETQYF. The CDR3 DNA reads TGCGCCAGCAGCTCGCTAAGCGGGGGGCTCAAAGAGACCCAGTACTTC.